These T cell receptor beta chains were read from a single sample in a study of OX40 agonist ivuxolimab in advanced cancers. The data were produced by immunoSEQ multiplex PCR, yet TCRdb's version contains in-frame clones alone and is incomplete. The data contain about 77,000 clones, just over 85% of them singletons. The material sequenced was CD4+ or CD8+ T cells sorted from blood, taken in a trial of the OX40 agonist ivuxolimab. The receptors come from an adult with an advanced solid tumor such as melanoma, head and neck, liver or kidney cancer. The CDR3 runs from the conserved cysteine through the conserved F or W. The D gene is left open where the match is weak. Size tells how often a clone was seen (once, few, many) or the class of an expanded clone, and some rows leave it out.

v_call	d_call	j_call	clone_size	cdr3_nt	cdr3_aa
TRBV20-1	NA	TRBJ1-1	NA	TGCAGTGCTAGAGAGAACACTGAAGCTTTCTTT	CSARENTEAFF
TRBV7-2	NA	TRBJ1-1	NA	TGTGCCAGCACCGAGATTACTGAAGCTTTCTTT	CASTEITEAFF
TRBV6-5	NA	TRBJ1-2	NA	TGTGCCAGCAGTTACTCCGGTAGGGGGTATGGCTACACCTTC	CASSYSGRGYGYTF
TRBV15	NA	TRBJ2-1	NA	TGTGCCACCAGCAGACAACAGGCCTCCTACAATGAGCAGTTCTTC	CATSRQQASYNEQFF
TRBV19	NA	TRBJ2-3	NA	TGTGCCAGTAGGGCCCGAGCAGAGAGCACAGATACGCAGTATTTT	CASRARAESTDTQYF
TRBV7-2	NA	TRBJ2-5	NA	TGTGCCAGCAGCTTAGGAGGGTGGGAGACCCAGTACTTC	CASSLGGWETQYF
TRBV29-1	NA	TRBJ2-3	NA	TGCAGCGTTCGGCAGGGGCCAGCCGATACGCAGTATTTT	CSVRQGPADTQYF
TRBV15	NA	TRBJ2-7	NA	TGTGCCACCAGCAGAGACAGGGCATCCAACGAGCAGTACTTC	CATSRDRASNEQYF
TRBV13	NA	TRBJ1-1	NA	TGTGCCAGCAGCGACGAGACTTGGGGTCGGACTGAAGCTTTCTTT	CASSDETWGRTEAFF
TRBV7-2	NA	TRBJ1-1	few	TGTGCCAGCAGCTTAGTTTCCCGACAGAACACTGAAGCTTTCTTT	CASSLVSRQNTEAFF
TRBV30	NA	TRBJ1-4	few	TGTGCCTGGAGTGTACCCCAGAAGGGAATCGGGGAAAAACTGTTTTTT	CAWSVPQKGIGEKLFF
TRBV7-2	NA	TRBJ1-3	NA	TGTGCCAGCAGCTTAATGGGGTCTGGAAACACCATATATTTT	CASSLMGSGNTIYF
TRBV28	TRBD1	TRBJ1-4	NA	TGTGCCAGCAGCGAGACAGGGGAGGGTCGAAAACTGTTTTTT	CASSETGEGRKLFF
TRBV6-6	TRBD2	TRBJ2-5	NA	TGTGCCAGCAGTAAGCCGGGACTAGGGGCAGAGACCCAGTACTTC	CASSKPGLGAETQYF
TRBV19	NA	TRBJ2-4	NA	TGTGCCAGTAGTCCGCCGCGGGGAGCCAAAAACATTCAGTACTTC	CASSPPRGAKNIQYF
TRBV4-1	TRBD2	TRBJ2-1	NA	TGCGCCAGCAGCCAAGGACTAGCGGGTGTCAATGAGCAGTTCTTC	CASSQGLAGVNEQFF
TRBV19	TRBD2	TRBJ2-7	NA	TGTGCCAGTACCTCGACTAGCGGGAGTATATGGGAGCAGTACTTC	CASTSTSGSIWEQYF
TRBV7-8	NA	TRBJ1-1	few	TGTGCCAGCAGCCCGTCCGAGCGCACTGAAGCTTTCTTT	CASSPSERTEAFF
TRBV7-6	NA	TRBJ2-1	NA	TGTGCCAGCAGCTCGCTCCAGGCGGACTCCTACAATGAGCAGTTCTTC	CASSSLQADSYNEQFF
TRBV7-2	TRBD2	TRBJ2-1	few	TGTGCCAGCAGCCGACGTAGCGGGAGTTCCCACAATGAGCAGTTCTTC	CASSRRSGSSHNEQFF
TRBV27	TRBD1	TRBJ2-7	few	TGTGCCAGCAGATGGGCCGACAGGGGGAGCTACGAGCAGTACTTC	CASRWADRGSYEQYF
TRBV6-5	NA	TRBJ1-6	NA	TGTGCCAGCAGGTTCACCGATAATTCACCCCTCCACTTT	CASRFTDNSPLHF
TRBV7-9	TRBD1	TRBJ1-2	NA	TGTGCCAGCAGCTTAGACCGGGACAGGGCTGGCTACACCTTC	CASSLDRDRAGYTF
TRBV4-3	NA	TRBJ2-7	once	TGCGCCAGCAGCCAAGATCCCGCCGGTTGGCAGGGAAACTACGAGCAGTACTTC	CASSQDPAGWQGNYEQYF
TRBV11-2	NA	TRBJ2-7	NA	TGTGCCAGCAGCACAACGTACTACGAGCAGTACTTC	CASSTTYYEQYF